This T cell receptor beta chain was identified during a study of breast tumors, draining lymph nodes, adjacent tissues. Whole-study results and caveats: Data fit most tumor T cells coming from lymph node, expanding in tumor. Luminal-like breast cancer showed significantly higher tumor–nontumor repertoire similarity than basal-like. Compared with lymph nodes, tumors were less diverse; compared with nontumor tissue, more. Data only fit, rather than demonstrated, lymph node origin of most tumor T cells.

This CDR3 comprises 15 residues. Germline V lookup: CDR1 SNHLY, CDR2 FYNNEI. V shed 8 bases, J shed 5 bases, and the junction held 9 bases outside the gene matches. MiXCR, applied by TCRdb to the multiplex PCR reads, yields one record per CDR3 protein. Among about 46,000 distinct CDR3 sequences listed, under 25% were seen once. Worth noting for this clonotype: Antigen: not known. A read error may explain this, as a much larger clone is one base away.

The sequenced sample was breast tumor tissue. The clonotype comes from a female donor with breast cancer. Some clones in this sample may be carry-over from other donors' samples. The chain is built from TRBV2 and TRBJ2-1; TRBD2 aligns across 10 bases. Written as DNA, the CDR3 is TGTGCCAGCGCACAGCGGGGGGGGGCCCACAATGAGCAGTTCTTC. Translation gives CASAQRGGAHNEQFF.